The present T cell receptor (beta chain) was sequenced within a study of regulatory T cells in long-lasting Graves disease. This clonotype was observed at least ten times. Per germline, CDR1 SGDLS and CDR2 YYNGEE. The CDR3 spans 15 residues. Trimming pared 3 bases from V and 2 bases from J, leaving 12 bases between. Stated time point: newly diagnosed GD, antithyroid drugs for less than 3 months. Extracted RNA from PBMCs served as the source of the TCR library. Graves' disease diagnosis used American Thyroid Association guidelines. The TCR beta library used iRepertoire HTBI primers with Arm-PCR amplification of CDR3. TCRdb processed the multiplex PCR reads anew with MiXCR; each CDR3 protein has one entry. The table lists some 320,000 distinct CDR3 sequences, more than 15% of them singletons.

This receptor was obtained from a female donor with Graves disease. V usage is TRBV9 and J usage is TRBJ1-3; possible D gene TRBD1, 5 bases. The sample in question was peripheral blood mononuclear cells (PBMCs), obtained at new diagnosis, from a patient treated with antithyroid drugs. The CDR3 region has the DNA TGTGCCAGCAGCGGCTCTGGACAAACTGGAAACACCATATATTTT. Translating it yields CASSGSGQTGNTIYF. The complete variable domain, with remaining parts taken from reference TRBV9 and TRBJ1-3, reads DSGVTQTPKHLITATGQRVTLRCSPRSGDLSVYWYQQSLDQGLQFLIQYYNGEERAKGNILERFSAQQFPDLHSELNLSSLELGDSALYFCASSGSGQTGNTIYFGEGSWLTVV.